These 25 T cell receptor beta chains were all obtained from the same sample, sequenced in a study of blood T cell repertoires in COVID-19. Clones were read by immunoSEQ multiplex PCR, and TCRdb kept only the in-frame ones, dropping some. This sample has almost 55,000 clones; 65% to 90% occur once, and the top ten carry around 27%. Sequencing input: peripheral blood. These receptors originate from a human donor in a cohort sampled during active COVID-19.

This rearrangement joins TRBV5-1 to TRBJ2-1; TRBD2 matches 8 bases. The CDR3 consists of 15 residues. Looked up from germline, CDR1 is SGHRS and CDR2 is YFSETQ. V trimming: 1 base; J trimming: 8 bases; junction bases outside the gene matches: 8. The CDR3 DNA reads TGCGCCAGCAGCTTGTCCAGCGGGAGTTACTATGAGCAGTTCTTC. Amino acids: CASSLSSGSYYEQFF.

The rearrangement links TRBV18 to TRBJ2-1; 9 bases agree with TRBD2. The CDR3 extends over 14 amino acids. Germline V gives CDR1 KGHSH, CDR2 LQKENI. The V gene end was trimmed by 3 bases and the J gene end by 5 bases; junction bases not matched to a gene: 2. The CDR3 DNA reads TGTGCCAGCTCACCGGCTAGCGGGGACAATGAGCAGTTCTTC. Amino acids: CASSPASGDNEQFF.

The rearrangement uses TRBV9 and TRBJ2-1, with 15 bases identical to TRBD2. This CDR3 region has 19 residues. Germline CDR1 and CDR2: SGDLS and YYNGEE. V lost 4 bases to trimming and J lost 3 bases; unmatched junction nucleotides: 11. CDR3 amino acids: CASSPTRTSGGDRYNEQFF. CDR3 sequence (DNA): TGTGCCAGCAGCCCCACCCGGACTAGCGGGGGGGACCGCTACAATGAGCAGTTCTTC.

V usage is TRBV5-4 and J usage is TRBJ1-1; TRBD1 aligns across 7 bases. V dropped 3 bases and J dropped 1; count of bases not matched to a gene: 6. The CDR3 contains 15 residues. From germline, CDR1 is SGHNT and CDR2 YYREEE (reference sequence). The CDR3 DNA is TGTGCCAGCAGCTACCACAGGGGTGCGAACACTGAAGCTTTCTTT. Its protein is CASSYHRGANTEAFF.

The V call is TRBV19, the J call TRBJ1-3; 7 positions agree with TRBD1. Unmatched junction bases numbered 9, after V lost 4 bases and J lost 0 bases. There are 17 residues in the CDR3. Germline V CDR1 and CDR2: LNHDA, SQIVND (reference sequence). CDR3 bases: TGTGCCAGTAGTACGCCGGGACAGTGGCTCTCTGGAAACACCATATATTTT. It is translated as CASSTPGQWLSGNTIYF.

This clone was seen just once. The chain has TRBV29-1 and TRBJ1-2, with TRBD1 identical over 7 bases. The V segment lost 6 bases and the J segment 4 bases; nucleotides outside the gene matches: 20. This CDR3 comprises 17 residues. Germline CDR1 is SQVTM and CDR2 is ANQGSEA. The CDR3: CSVEQRRGRFRSYGYTF. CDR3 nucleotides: TGCAGCGTGGAGCAACGGAGGGGGCGATTCCGAAGCTATGGCTACACCTTC.

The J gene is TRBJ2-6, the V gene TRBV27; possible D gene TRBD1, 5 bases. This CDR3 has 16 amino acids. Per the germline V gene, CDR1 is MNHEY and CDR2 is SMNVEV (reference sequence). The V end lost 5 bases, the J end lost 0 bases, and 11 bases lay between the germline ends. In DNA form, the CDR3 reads TGTGCCAGCAGTCCCAGACAGAGCTCTGGGGCCAACGTCCTGACTTTC. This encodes CASSPRQSSGANVLTF.

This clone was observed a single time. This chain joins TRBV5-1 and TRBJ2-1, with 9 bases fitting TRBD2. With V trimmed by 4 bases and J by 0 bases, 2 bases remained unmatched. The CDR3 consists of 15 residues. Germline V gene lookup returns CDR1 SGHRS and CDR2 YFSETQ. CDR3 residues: CASSPAGGSYNEQFF. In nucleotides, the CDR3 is TGCGCCAGCAGCCCAGCGGGAGGCTCCTACAATGAGCAGTTCTTC. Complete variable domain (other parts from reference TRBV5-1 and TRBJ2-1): KAGVTQTPRYLIKTRGQQVTLSCSPISGHRSVSWYQQTPGQGLQFLFEYFSETQRNKGNFPGRFSGRQFSNSRSEMNVSTLELGDSALYLCASSPAGGSYNEQFFGPGTRLTVL.

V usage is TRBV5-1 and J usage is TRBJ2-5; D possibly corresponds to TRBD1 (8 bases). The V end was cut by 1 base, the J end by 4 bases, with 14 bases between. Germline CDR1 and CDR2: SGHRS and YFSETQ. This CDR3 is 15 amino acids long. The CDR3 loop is CASSLLTGGGETQYF. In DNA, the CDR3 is TGCGCCAGCAGCTTGTTAACAGGGGGGGGAGAGACCCAGTACTTC.

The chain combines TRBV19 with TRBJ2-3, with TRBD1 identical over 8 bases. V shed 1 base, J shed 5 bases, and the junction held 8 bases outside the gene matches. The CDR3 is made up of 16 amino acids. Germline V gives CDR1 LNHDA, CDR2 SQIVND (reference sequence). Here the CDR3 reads CASSIVGRGLEDTQYF. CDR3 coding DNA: TGTGCCAGTAGTATAGTCGGCAGGGGGCTCGAAGATACGCAGTATTTT.

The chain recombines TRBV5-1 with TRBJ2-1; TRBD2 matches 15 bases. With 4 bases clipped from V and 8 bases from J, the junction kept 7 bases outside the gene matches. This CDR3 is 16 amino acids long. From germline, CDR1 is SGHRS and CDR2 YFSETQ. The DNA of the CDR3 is TGCGCCAGCAGCCTGGGACTAGCGGGGGGAGGCCATGAGCAGTTCTTC. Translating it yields CASSLGLAGGGHEQFF.

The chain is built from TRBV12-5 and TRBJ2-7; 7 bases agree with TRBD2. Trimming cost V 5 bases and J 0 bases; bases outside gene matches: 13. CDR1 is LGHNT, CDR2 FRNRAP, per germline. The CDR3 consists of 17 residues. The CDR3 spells CASGLPNGGGSSYEQYF. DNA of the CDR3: TGTGCTAGTGGTCTGCCGAATGGGGGGGGAAGCTCCTACGAGCAGTACTTC.

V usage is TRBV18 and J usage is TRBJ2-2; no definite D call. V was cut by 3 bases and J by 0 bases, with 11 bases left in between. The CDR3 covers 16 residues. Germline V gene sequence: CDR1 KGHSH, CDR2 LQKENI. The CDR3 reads CASSPLEHTNTGELFF. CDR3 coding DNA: TGTGCCAGCTCACCCCTGGAGCACACGAACACCGGGGAGCTGTTTTTT.

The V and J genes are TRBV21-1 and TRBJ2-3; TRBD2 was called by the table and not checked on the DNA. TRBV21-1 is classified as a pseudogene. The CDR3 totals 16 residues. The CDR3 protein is CASSSSGDIYTDTQYF. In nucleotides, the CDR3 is TGTGCCAGCAGCTCAAGCGGAGACATTTACACAGATACGCAGTATTTT.

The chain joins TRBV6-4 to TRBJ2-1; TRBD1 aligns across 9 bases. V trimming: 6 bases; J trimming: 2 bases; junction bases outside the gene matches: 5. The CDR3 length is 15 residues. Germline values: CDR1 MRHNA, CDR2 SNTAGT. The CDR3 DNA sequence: TGTGCCAGCAGACCGGGACAGGGCGCCTACAATGAGCAGTTCTTC. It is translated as CASRPGQGAYNEQFF.

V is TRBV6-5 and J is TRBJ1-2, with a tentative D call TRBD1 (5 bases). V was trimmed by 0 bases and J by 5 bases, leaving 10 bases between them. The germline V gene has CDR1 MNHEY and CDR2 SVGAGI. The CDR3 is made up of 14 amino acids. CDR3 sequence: CASSYSQGWYGYTF. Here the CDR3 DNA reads TGTGCCAGCAGTTACTCGCAGGGATGGTATGGCTACACCTTC.

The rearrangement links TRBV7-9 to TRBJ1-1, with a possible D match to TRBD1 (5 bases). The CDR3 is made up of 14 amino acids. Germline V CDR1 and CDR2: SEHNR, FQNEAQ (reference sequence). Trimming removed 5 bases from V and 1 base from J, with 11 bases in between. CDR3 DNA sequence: TGTGCCAGCAGCCGTCAGGGCCCGAACACTGAAGCTTTCTTT. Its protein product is CASSRQGPNTEAFF.

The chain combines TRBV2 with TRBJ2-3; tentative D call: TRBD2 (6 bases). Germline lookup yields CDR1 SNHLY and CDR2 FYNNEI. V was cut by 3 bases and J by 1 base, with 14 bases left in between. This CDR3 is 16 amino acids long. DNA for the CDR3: TGTGCCAGCAGTGAGTGGGGCGGGGTTGGCACAGATACGCAGTATTTT. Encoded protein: CASSEWGGVGTDTQYF.

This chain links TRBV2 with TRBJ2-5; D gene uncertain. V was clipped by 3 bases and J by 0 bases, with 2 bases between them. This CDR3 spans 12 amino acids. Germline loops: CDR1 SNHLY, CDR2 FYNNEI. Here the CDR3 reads CASSDNQETQYF. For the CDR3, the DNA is TGTGCCAGCAGTGACAACCAAGAGACCCAGTACTTC.

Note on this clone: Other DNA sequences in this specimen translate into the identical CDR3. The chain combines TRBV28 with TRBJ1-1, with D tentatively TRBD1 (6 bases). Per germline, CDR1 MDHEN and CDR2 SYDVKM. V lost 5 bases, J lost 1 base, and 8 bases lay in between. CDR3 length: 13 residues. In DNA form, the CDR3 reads TGTGCCAGCAGTCCGGGACAGAACACTGAAGCTTTCTTT. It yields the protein CASSPGQNTEAFF.

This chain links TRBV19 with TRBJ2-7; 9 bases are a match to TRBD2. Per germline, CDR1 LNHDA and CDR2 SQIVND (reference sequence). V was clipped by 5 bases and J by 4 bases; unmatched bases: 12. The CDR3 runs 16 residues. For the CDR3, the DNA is TGTGCCAGTAGTCCCCGCTACCTAGCGGGGAGGTACGAGCAGTACTTC. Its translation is CASSPRYLAGRYEQYF.

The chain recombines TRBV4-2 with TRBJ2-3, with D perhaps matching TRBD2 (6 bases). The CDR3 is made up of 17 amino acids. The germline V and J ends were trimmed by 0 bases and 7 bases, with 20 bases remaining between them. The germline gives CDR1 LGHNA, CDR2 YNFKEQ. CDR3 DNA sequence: TGTGCCAGCAGCCAAGATCGGGCGGGGTTGTCTTTCAATACGCAGTATTTT. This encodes CASSQDRAGLSFNTQYF.

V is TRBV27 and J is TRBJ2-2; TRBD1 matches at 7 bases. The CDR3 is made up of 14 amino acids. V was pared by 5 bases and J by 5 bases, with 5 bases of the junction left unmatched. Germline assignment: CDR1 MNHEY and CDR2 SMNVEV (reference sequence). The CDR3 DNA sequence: TGTGCCAGCAGTACCACAGGGGTGACCGGGGAGCTGTTTTTT. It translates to CASSTTGVTGELFF.

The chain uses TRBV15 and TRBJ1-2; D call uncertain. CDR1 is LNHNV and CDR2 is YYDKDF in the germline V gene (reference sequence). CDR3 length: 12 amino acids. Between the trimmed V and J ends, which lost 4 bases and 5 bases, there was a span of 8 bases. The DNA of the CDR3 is TGTGCCACCAGCATCACATCGTATGGCTACACCTTC. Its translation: CATSITSYGYTF. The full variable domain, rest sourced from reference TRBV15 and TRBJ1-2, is DAMVIQNPRYQVTQFGKPVTLSCSQTLNHNVMYWYQQKSSQAPKLLFHYYDKDFNNEADTPDNFQSRRPNTSFCFLDIRSPGLGDTAMYLCATSITSYGYTFGSGTRLTVV.

The DNA for the CDR3 is TGCGCCAGCAGCCTATTCTGGACAGGGAATAACGAGCAGTACTTC. Translating gives CASSLFWTGNNEQYF. V gene TRBV4-1 combines with J gene TRBJ2-7; 8 positions match TRBD1. The V segment lost 4 bases and the J segment 5 bases; nucleotides outside the gene matches: 10. Germline-derived CDR1 and CDR2 are MGHRA and YSYEKL. This CDR3 is built from 15 residues.